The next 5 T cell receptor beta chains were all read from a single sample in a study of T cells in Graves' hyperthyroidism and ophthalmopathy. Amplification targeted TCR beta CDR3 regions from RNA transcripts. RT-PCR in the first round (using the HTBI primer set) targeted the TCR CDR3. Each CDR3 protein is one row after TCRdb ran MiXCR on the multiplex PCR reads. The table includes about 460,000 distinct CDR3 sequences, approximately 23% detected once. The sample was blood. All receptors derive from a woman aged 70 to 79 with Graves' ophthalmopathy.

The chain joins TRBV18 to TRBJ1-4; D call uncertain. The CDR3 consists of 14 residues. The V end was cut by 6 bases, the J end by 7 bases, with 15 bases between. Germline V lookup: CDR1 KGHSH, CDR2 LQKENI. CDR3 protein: CASSYGVAGEKLFF. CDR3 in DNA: TGTGCCAGCTCGTACGGGGTCGCAGGTGAAAAACTGTTTTTT.

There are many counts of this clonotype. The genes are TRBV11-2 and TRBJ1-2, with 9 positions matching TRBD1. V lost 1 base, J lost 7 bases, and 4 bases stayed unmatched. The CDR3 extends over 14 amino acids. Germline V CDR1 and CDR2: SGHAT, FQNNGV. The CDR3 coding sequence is TGTGCCAGCAGCTTAGGGACAGGGGTTAGTGGCTACACCTTC. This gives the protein CASSLGTGVSGYTF.

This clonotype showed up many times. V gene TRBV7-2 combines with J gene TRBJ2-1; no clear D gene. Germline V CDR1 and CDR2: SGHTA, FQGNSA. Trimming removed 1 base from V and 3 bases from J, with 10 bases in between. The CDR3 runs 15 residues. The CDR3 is CASSLGPGNYNEQFF. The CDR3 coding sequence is TGTGCCAGCAGCTTAGGTCCAGGAAACTACAATGAGCAGTTCTTC.

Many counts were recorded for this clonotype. This CDR3 reads CASSQDYEQYF. The CDR3 DNA follows: TGTGCCAGCAGCCAAGACTACGAGCAGTACTTC. The chain links TRBV3-1 to TRBJ2-7; no definite D call. Germline lookup yields CDR1 LGHDT and CDR2 YNNKEL (reference sequence). Trimming removed 0 bases from V and 3 bases from J, with 0 bases in between. The CDR3 sequence is 11 residues long.

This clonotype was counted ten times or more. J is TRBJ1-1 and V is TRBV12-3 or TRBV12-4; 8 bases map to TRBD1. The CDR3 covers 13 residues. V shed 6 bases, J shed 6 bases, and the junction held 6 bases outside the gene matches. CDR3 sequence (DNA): TGTGCCAGCAGGAGCAGGGGGCCTGCTGAAGCTTTCTTT. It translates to CASRSRGPAEAFF.